This T cell receptor beta chain was recovered during a study of shared clonotypes between healthy human individuals. Clones were sequenced by immunoSEQ multiplex PCR, and TCRdb holds only the in-frame ones, with some missing. The sample has roughly 1,100,000 clones, approximately 68% seen once. In germline, CDR1 is SGHTA, CDR2 FQGNSA. V was pared by 1 base and J by 8 bases, with 7 bases between. This CDR3 spans 12 amino acids. The material sequenced was memory CD4+ T cells sorted from blood. Subset in this sample: CD45RA-negative fraction. The chain couples TRBV7-2 to TRBJ2-3; D remains ambiguous. This TCR derives from a man between 18 and 29 years old in good health. CDR3 amino acids: CASSLGKGTQYF. In DNA, the CDR3 is TGTGCCAGCAGCTTAGGAAAGGGTACGCAGTATTTT.